These T cell receptor beta chains were read from a single sample in a study of shared clonotypes between healthy human individuals. Assay used: immunoSEQ multiplex PCR; TCRdb lists only in-frame clones, some missing. Of 1.4 million to 1.5 million clones listed, roughly 96% are singletons. The sequenced sample was naive CD4+ T cells sorted from blood. These TCRs come from a man aged 25 to 40 in good health. Both conserved end residues are part of each CDR3. A D gene is named only where the DNA matches it firmly. Not all rows give a size; the values are once, few, many and, for expanded clones, a class.

DNA	CDR3	V	J	size	length	D
TGTGCCAGCAGTTGGACAGGCAGCTCCTACAATGAGCAGTTCTTC	CASSWTGSSYNEQFF	TRBV6-5	TRBJ2-1	-	15	TRBD1
TGTGCCAGCAGCTTAGACTCTGGGGCCAACGTCCTGACTTTC	CASSLDSGANVLTF	TRBV7-9	TRBJ2-6	-	14	-
TGTGCCAGCACCCGGGACCGCGCCTACAATGAGCAGTTCTTC	CASTRDRAYNEQFF	TRBV11-2	TRBJ2-1	-	14	-
TGTGCCAGCAGCTTAGCGGGGGCTTTGAACTCCTACAATGAGCAGTTCTTC	CASSLAGALNSYNEQFF	TRBV7-8	TRBJ2-1	-	17	-
TGTGCCAGCAGTGTTACAGTCACCGGGGAGCTGTTTTTT	CASSVTVTGELFF	TRBV6-1	TRBJ2-2	once	13	-
TGTGCCTGGAGTACCAGACGGGCTCCTTACAATGAGCAGTTCTTC	CAWSTRRAPYNEQFF	TRBV30	TRBJ2-1	-	15	-
TGTGCCAGCAGCTTTAGGGGGGGATCGGATCAGCCCCAGCATTTT	CASSFRGGSDQPQHF	TRBV7-9	TRBJ1-5	-	15	-
TGTGCCAGCAGCATACAGGGGTTTAGCAATCAGCCCCAGCATTTT	CASSIQGFSNQPQHF	TRBV7-8	TRBJ1-5	-	15	TRBD1
TGTGCCAGCAGCTTGCGACTAGCGGGTGCCACAGATACGCAGTATTTT	CASSLRLAGATDTQYF	TRBV5-4	TRBJ2-3	-	16	TRBD2
TGTGCCTGGAGTGTAACGGAGGGACTAGCGGGGGTTAATGAGCAGTTCTTC	CAWSVTEGLAGVNEQFF	TRBV30	TRBJ2-1	-	17	TRBD2
TGCGCCAGCAGCCCCGATATAACAGACAGGGGCGCCAATGAGCAGTTCTTC	CASSPDITDRGANEQFF	TRBV5-1	TRBJ2-1	-	17	TRBD1
TGTGCCAGCAGCCGCGGGACCGCCTACGAGCAGTACTTC	CASSRGTAYEQYF	TRBV6-5	TRBJ2-7	-	13	-
TGCGCCAGCATCTTGTCCGGGACAGGGAACAATGAGCAGTTCTTC	CASILSGTGNNEQFF	TRBV5-1	TRBJ2-1	-	15	TRBD1
TGTGCCAGCAGTTACGCCGGGACAGGGGTCCAGGAGCAGTACTTC	CASSYAGTGVQEQYF	TRBV6-5	TRBJ2-7	-	15	TRBD1
TGTGCCAGTAGCCCTATCCTACAGGGAACTAATGAAAAACTGTTTTTT	CASSPILQGTNEKLFF	TRBV19	TRBJ1-4	-	16	-
TGTGCCAGCAGCTTAATTTCGGGGCAGTGGGAGCAGTTCTTC	CASSLISGQWEQFF	TRBV7-3	TRBJ2-1	-	14	-
TGTGCCAGCAGCTTAGTCCCCCGACAAGGGGTTAGCGGGACTGAGCAGTTCTTC	CASSLVPRQGVSGTEQFF	TRBV7-3	TRBJ2-1	-	18	TRBD2
TGTGCCAGCAGCTCTCAGACAGGGGAGCAGTACTTC	CASSSQTGEQYF	TRBV11-3	TRBJ2-7	once	12	TRBD1
TGTGCCAGCTCACCCCCGACTAGCGGGAGCCCCTACGAGCAGTACTTC	CASSPPTSGSPYEQYF	TRBV18	TRBJ2-7	-	16	TRBD2
TGTGCCAGCAGCTTATTGGGGGTAGCTAATGAAAAACTGTTTTTT	CASSLLGVANEKLFF	TRBV7-8	TRBJ1-4	-	15	-
TGTGCCAGCAGCTTATTTCCGGTTAATGAAAAACTGTTTTTT	CASSLFPVNEKLFF	TRBV7-6	TRBJ1-4	-	14	-
TGTGCCAGTAGTATAAGGGACAGGGCAGAGACCCAGTACTTC	CASSIRDRAETQYF	TRBV19	TRBJ2-5	-	14	TRBD1
TGTGCCAGCAGCTTAGTTCGAACCAATGAGCAGTTCTTC	CASSLVRTNEQFF	TRBV7-2	TRBJ2-1	-	13	-
TGTGCCAGCAGCTTAGTTTCAGGGCGGTTCAACATTCAGTACTTC	CASSLVSGRFNIQYF	TRBV7-8	TRBJ2-4	-	15	-
TGCGCCAGCAGCCCCGGGACAGTCTATGGTGAGCAGTTCTTC	CASSPGTVYGEQFF	TRBV5-1	TRBJ2-1	once	14	TRBD1
TGTGCCACCAGCAGTGGTGGGACAGGGCTTCAGCCCCAGCATTTT	CATSSGGTGLQPQHF	TRBV15	TRBJ1-5	once	15	TRBD1
TGTGCCAGCAAAACGGGATTAACCAGGTTTATGAACACTGAAGCTTTCTTT	CASKTGLTRFMNTEAFF	TRBV25-1	TRBJ1-1	-	17	-
TGTGCCAGCAGCGTAGCGCCCCCCTACAATGAGCAGTTCTTC	CASSVAPPYNEQFF	TRBV9	TRBJ2-1	once	14	-
TGTGCCAGCAGCGACAGGGGGCAGGGAGCTAATGAAAAACTGTTTTTT	CASSDRGQGANEKLFF	TRBV2	TRBJ1-4	once	16	TRBD1
TGCAGCGTTGTGAGACTAGCGGGAGGGTTGAGCTCCTACAATGAGCAGTTCTTC	CSVVRLAGGLSSYNEQFF	TRBV29-1	TRBJ2-1	-	18	TRBD2
TGCGCCAGCAGCTTGGGGAGTATCTCCTACGAGCAGTACTTC	CASSLGSISYEQYF	TRBV5-1	TRBJ2-7	-	14	-
TGTGCCAGCAGCTTTGTCTCTGGCACTGAAGCTTTCTTT	CASSFVSGTEAFF	TRBV7-9	TRBJ1-1	-	13	-
TGTGCCAGCAGCCAGGTTGGAGTGGTCCGGGAGACCCAGTACTTC	CASSQVGVVRETQYF	TRBV16	TRBJ2-5	-	15	-
TGCAGCGTTGAAGCTTTTCCAGGGTACTGGGCTTTCTTT	CSVEAFPGYWAFF	TRBV29-1	TRBJ1-1	-	13	-
TGTGCCAGCAGCAGCCCCGCGGGGCAGTTCTTC	CASSSPAGQFF	TRBV11-2	TRBJ2-1	-	11	-
TGTGCCAGCAGAGTTAGCCAATCTGAGCAGTTCTTC	CASRVSQSEQFF	TRBV6-6	TRBJ2-1	-	12	-
TGTGCCAGCAGTTACTCCACAGTGGACTACGAGCAGTACTTC	CASSYSTVDYEQYF	TRBV6-5	TRBJ2-7	few	14	-
TGTGCCAGCAGTGCCGGGACTCCAGGTTCCTACGAGCAGTACTTC	CASSAGTPGSYEQYF	TRBV6-1	TRBJ2-7	-	15	-
TGTGCCAGCAGTCCAATGCCGGAATGGACTGAAGCTTTCTTT	CASSPMPEWTEAFF	TRBV28	TRBJ1-1	-	14	-
TGTGCCAGCAGCCCGACAGGGCGGGTCCAAGAGACCCAGTACTTC	CASSPTGRVQETQYF	TRBV9	TRBJ2-5	once	15	TRBD1
TGTGCCAGCAGCCAGGAGATAGCCGGAAACACCATATATTTT	CASSQEIAGNTIYF	TRBV2	TRBJ1-3	-	14	-
TGTGCCAGCTCACCACTAGACACTCTTAGTCCTGAAGCTTTCTTT	CASSPLDTLSPEAFF	TRBV18	TRBJ1-1	-	15	-
TGTGCCAGCATCACAGGGGATTTGGAGCCCCAGCATTTT	CASITGDLEPQHF	TRBV21-1	TRBJ1-5	-	13	-
TGTGCCAGCAGCTTAGTAGGGACTAGCGGGTACAATGAGCAGTTCTTC	CASSLVGTSGYNEQFF	TRBV7-2	TRBJ2-1	-	16	TRBD2
TGTGCCAGCAGCTTGCGGGACAGGGGACAGCCATTCTACGAGCAGTACTTC	CASSLRDRGQPFYEQYF	TRBV7-2	TRBJ2-7	once	17	TRBD1
TGTGCCAGCAGCACGCTTGCCAGGGGGCTAGATACGCAGTATTTT	CASSTLARGLDTQYF	TRBV5-6	TRBJ2-3	once	15	TRBD1
TGCGCCACCTCGGACAGGAACACCGGGGAGCTGTTTTTT	CATSDRNTGELFF	TRBV10-1	TRBJ2-2	-	13	-
TGCGCCAGCAGCTTGGGGTTGTCAGGGAAAGAGACCCAGTACTTC	CASSLGLSGKETQYF	TRBV5-1	TRBJ2-5	-	15	-
TGTGCCAGCAGCTTACAAAACTATGGCTACACCTTC	CASSLQNYGYTF	TRBV7-9	TRBJ1-2	-	12	-
TGTGCCAGCAGTTTCCTCGGGTGGCTCGCCACCGGGGAGCTGTTTTTT	CASSFLGWLATGELFF	TRBV28	TRBJ2-2	-	16	-
TGTGCCAGCCGAGCCCAGGGGTCCTACAATGAGCAGTTCTTC	CASRAQGSYNEQFF	TRBV28	TRBJ2-1	-	14	-
TGTGCCAGCAGCCAAACAGGGGGCAATCAGCCCCAGCATTTT	CASSQTGGNQPQHF	TRBV2	TRBJ1-5	-	14	TRBD1